This TCR beta chain was recovered during a study of T cells in localized non-small cell lung cancer. Study results and caveats: Density of T cells in blood, when higher, went with longer overall survival. Uninvolved adjacent lung had higher T cell clonality than tumor and all other tissues. Researchers found a median approximately 55 of the top 100 tumor clones in adjacent lung.

This clone has only a few counts. Its cognate antigen is unknown. TCRdb keeps only in-frame clones here, not all; method: immunoSEQ multiplex PCR. The data contain over 50,000 clones, roughly 88% of them singletons. This sequence originates from a woman aged 35-70 years with stage I lung adenocarcinoma. Source: peripheral blood, taken before any cancer treatment.

Here the CDR3 DNA reads TGTGCCAGCGGACAGCTGATGAACACTGAAGCTTTCTTT. This gives the protein CASGQLMNTEAFF. The rearrangement uses TRBV19 and TRBJ1-1; possibly TRBD1 for D (6 bases). CDR3 length: 13 residues. Per germline, CDR1 LNHDA and CDR2 SQIVND (reference sequence). V was pared by 9 bases and J by 0 bases, with 11 bases between.